This entry describes one TCR beta chain. What it recognizes is unknown. Libraries were prepared by immunoSEQ multiplex PCR; TCRdb keeps only in-frame clonotypes and omits some of them. The data hold about 160,000 clones, with roughly nine tenths observed a single time. This specimen comes from a study of cytomegalovirus exposure and HLA in healthy donors. Whole-study results and caveats: Rare sequences made up most TCRs, while some public TCRs were found in many donors. As was reported, the classifier diagnosed cytomegalovirus status with high specificity and sensitivity.

Trimming shortened V by 4 bases and J by 6 bases, and 10 bases separated the two germline ends. The germline V gene has CDR1 SGDLS and CDR2 YYNGEE. The CDR3 spans 13 residues. This chain joins TRBV9 and TRBJ2-2; D perhaps matches TRBD1 (6 bases). Specimen: PBMCs. The source is a woman aged 18-30 years in good health and CMV-seropositive. CDR3 sequence reads: CASSFRGSGELFF. The CDR3 DNA sequence: TGTGCCAGCAGCTTCAGGGGATCCGGGGAGCTGTTTTTT.